Following are 12 T cell receptor beta chains from one sample sequenced in a study of identical twins. TCRdb analysed the 5' RACE reads with MiXCR anew, one entry per CDR3 protein. The table includes about 240,000 distinct CDR3 sequences, about 11% detected once. Material for sequencing was memory T cells sorted from blood. These receptors came from a man in his forties or fifties in good health.

The sample holds a few counts of this clonotype. This rearrangement joins TRBV20-1 to TRBJ1-2, with D perhaps matching TRBD1 (6 bases). The CDR3 extends over 14 amino acids. Per germline, CDR1 DFQATT and CDR2 SNEGSKA (reference sequence). V gave up 6 bases and J gave up 3 bases, with 17 bases separating them. This chain's CDR3 is CSARTGTSYYGYTF. In DNA, the CDR3 is TGCAGTGCGCGAACCGGGACATCCTACTATGGCTACACCTTC.

This clonotype showed up many times. The rearrangement joins TRBV29-1 to TRBJ2-3; D uncertain. Trimming removed 6 bases from V and 1 base from J, with 17 bases in between. This CDR3 has 15 amino acids. From germline, CDR1 is SQVTM and CDR2 ANQGSEA. CDR3 DNA sequence: TGCAGCGTGCTTAAGACCAACTCCCGCACAGATACGCAGTATTTT. This encodes CSVLKTNSRTDTQYF.

This clonotype was seen ten or more times. CDR3 nucleotide sequence: TGTGCCATCAGCCCGAATAGCGGGGACACGCAGTATTTT. Its protein is CAISPNSGDTQYF. The chain joins TRBV10-3 to TRBJ2-3; 8 bases are a match to TRBD2. The CDR3 extends over 13 amino acids. V was clipped by 6 bases and J by 9 bases; unmatched bases: 8. CDR1 ENHRY and CDR2 SYGVKD come from the germline V gene.

The genes are TRBV19 and TRBJ2-5; D is unclear. In germline, CDR1 is LNHDA, CDR2 SQIVND (reference sequence). V lost 5 bases and J lost 5, with 12 bases in between. This CDR3 spans 13 amino acids. The CDR3 loop reads CASSPGVFETQYF. As DNA, the CDR3 is TGTGCCAGTAGTCCCGGTGTTTTCGAGACCCAGTACTTC. Supplemented by reference TRBV19 and TRBJ2-5, the full variable domain reads DGGITQSPKYLFRKEGQNVTLSCEQNLNHDAMYWYRQDPGQGLRLIYYSQIVNDFQKGDIAEGYSVSREKKESFPLTVTSAQKNPTAFYLCASSPGVFETQYFGPGTRLLVL.

This clonotype was seen only a few times. The V and J genes are TRBV20-1 and TRBJ1-5; 9 bases map to TRBD1. The CDR3 is 14 residues long. Per germline, CDR1 DFQATT and CDR2 SNEGSKA (reference sequence). J lost 5 bases, V lost 5 bases, and 7 bases had no gene match. The CDR3 spells CSAWRTGVYQPQHF. The CDR3 DNA reads TGCAGTGCTTGGCGGACAGGGGTTTATCAGCCCCAGCATTTT.

This clonotype was detected many times. The chain has TRBV5-1 and TRBJ2-7; a possible D gene is TRBD1 (6 bases). Germline V gene lookup returns CDR1 SGHRS and CDR2 YFSETQ. With 1 base removed from V and 5 bases from J, the gap between germline ends came to 10 bases. The CDR3 extends over 13 amino acids. The CDR3 protein is CASSLKQGHEQYF. CDR3 nucleotides: TGCGCCAGCAGCTTGAAACAGGGACACGAGCAGTACTTC.

This chain joins TRBV12-3 or TRBV12-4 and TRBJ1-6, with D possibly being TRBD1 (5 bases). The CDR3 sequence is 14 residues long. Trimming removed 6 bases at V and 8 bases at J, with 14 bases between. DNA for the CDR3: TGTGCCAGCAGCCCCGGGGCAGGGTATTCACCCCTCCACTTT. As protein: CASSPGAGYSPLHF.

The CDR3 DNA follows: TGTGCCAGCAGCCAAATTCGTACGCGCGAGCAGTACTTC. As protein: CASSQIRTREQYF. The chain uses TRBV14 and TRBJ2-7; unclear D gene. The V end lost 2 bases, the J end lost 6 bases, and 11 bases lay between the germline ends. The germline CDR1 and CDR2 sequences are SGHDN and FVKESK. The CDR3 is 13 residues long.

This clonotype was detected a few times. The J gene is TRBJ2-2, the V gene TRBV12-3 or TRBV12-4, with D possibly matching TRBD2 (5 bases). V lost 3 bases, J lost 4 bases, and 9 bases lay in between. This CDR3 has 14 residues. CDR3 amino acids: CASSFRGSTGELFF. Here the CDR3 DNA reads TGTGCCAGCAGTTTTAGAGGGAGCACCGGGGAGCTGTTTTTT.

V is TRBV9 and J is TRBJ2-2; TRBD2 matches 7 bases. The CDR3 spans 16 residues. The germline V gene encodes CDR1 SGDLS and CDR2 YYNGEE. V trimming: 0 bases; J trimming: 0 bases; junction bases outside the gene matches: 2. This CDR3 is CASSVVAGANTGELFF. CDR3 DNA sequence: TGTGCCAGCAGCGTAGTGGCGGGGGCGAACACCGGGGAGCTGTTTTTT. Based on the CDR3 plus reference TRBV9 and TRBJ2-2, the full variable domain is DSGVTQTPKHLITATGQRVTLRCSPRSGDLSVYWYQQSLDQGLQFLIQYYNGEERAKGNILERFSAQQFPDLHSELNLSSLELGDSALYFCASSVVAGANTGELFFGEGSRLTVL.

This clonotype was seen ten or more times. The genes are TRBV18 and TRBJ2-7; D assignment may be TRBD1 or TRBD2 (5 bases each). The CDR3 runs 14 residues. Trimming pared 3 bases from V and 3 bases from J, leaving 12 bases between. Germline-derived CDR1 and CDR2 are KGHSH and LQKENI. The CDR3 sequence: CASSPGTAVYEQYF. The CDR3 coding sequence is TGTGCCAGCTCACCCGGGACGGCTGTCTACGAGCAGTACTTC.

This chain connects TRBV6-6 to TRBJ2-5; D is perhaps TRBD1 or TRBD2 (5 bases each). Germline CDR1 and CDR2: MNHNY and SVGAGI (reference sequence). CDR3 length equals 13 residues. V lost 6 bases and J 7 bases, leaving 15 bases between the germline ends. CDR3: CASSLGTGTTQYF. The CDR3 coding sequence is TGTGCCAGCAGCCTCGGGACCGGGACGACCCAGTACTTC.